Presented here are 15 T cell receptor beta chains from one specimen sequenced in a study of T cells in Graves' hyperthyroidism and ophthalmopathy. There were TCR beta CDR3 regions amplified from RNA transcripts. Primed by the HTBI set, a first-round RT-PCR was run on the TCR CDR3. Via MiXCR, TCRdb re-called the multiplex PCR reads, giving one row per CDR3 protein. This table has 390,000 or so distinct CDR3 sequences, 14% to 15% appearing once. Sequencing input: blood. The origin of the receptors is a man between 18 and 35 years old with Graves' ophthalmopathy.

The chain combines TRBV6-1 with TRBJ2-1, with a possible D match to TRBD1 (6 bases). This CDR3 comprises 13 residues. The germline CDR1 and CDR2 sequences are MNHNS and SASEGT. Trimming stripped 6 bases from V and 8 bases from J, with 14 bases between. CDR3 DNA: TGTGCCAGCAGCATACAGGGATATGATGAGCAGTTCTTC. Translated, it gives CASSIQGYDEQFF.

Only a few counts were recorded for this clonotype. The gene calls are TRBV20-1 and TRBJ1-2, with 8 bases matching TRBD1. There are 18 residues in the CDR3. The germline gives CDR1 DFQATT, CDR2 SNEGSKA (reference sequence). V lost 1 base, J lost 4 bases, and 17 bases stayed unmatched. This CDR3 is CSARAEGQGQLQFYGYTF. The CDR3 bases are TGCAGTGCTAGAGCTGAAGGACAGGGCCAACTTCAATTCTATGGCTACACCTTC.

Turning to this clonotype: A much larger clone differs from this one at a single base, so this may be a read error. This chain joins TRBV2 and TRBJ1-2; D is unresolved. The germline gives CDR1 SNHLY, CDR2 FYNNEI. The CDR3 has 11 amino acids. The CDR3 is CGSSETAGYTF. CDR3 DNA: TGTGGCAGCAGTGAGACGGCTGGCTACACCTTC. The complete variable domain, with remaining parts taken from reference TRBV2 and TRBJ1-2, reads EPEVTQTPSHQVTQMGQEVILRCVPISNHLYFYWYRQILGQKVEFLVSFYNNEISEKSEIFDDQFSVERPDGSNFTLKIRSTKLEDSAMYFCGSSETAGYTFGSGTRLTVV.

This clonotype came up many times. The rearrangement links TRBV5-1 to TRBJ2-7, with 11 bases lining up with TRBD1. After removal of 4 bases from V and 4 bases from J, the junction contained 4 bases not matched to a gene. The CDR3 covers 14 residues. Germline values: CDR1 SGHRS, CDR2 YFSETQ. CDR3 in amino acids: CASSGGQGAYEQYF. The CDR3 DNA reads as TGCGCCAGCAGCGGCGGACAGGGGGCTTACGAGCAGTACTTC.

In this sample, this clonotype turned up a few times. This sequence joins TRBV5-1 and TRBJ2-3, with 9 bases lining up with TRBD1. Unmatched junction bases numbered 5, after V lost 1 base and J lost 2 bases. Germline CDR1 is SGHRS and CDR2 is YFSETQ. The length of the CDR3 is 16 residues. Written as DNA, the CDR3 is TGCGCCAGCAGCTTGAGAGGACAGGGGCCCACAGATACGCAGTATTTT. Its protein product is CASSLRGQGPTDTQYF.

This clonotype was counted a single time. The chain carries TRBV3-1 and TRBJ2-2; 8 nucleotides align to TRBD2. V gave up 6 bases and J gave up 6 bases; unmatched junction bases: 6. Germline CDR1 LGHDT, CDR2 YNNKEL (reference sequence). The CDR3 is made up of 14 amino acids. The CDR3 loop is CASSFGGLAGELFF. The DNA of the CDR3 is TGTGCCAGCAGTTTTGGGGGACTAGCCGGGGAGCTGTTTTTT.

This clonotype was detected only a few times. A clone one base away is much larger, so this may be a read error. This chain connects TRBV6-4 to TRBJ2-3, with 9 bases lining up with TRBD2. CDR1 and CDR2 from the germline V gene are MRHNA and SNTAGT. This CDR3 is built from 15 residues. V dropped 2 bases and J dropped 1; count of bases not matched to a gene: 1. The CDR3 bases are TGTGCCAGCAGTGACGGCGGGGGGGGCACAGATACGCAGTATTTT. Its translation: CASSDGGGGTDTQYF.

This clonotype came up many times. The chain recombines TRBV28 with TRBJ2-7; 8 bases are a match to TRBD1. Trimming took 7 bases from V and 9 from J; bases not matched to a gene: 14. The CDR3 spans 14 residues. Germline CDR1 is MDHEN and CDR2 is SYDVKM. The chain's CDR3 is CASKKAGTGQRQYF. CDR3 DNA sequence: TGTGCCAGCAAAAAAGCCGGGACAGGACAGCGGCAGTACTTC.

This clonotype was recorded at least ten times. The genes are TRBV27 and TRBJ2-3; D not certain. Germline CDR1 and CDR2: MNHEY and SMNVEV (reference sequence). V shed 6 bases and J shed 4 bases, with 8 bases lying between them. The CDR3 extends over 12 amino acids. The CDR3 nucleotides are TGTGCCAGCAGCCGTCTCCCAGATACGCAGTATTTT. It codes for CASSRLPDTQYF.

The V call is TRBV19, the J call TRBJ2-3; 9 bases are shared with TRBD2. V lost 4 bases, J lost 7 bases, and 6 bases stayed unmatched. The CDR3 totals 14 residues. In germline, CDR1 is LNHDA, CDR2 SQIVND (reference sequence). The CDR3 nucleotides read TGTGCCAGTAGTACTAGCGGGGTTGTGTATACGCAGTATTTT. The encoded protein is CASSTSGVVYTQYF.

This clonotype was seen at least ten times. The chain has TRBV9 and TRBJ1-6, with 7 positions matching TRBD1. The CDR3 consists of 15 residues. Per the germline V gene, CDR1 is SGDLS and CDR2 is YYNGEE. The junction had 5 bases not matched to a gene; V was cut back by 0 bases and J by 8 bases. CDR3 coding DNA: TGTGCCAGCAGCGTAGAGGCAGGGGGTTATTCACCCCTCCACTTT. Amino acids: CASSVEAGGYSPLHF.

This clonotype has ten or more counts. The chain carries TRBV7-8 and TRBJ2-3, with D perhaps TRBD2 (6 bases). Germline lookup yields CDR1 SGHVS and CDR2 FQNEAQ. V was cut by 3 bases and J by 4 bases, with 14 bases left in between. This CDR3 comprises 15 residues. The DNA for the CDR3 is TGTGCCAGCAGCTTCCGGGGGAAGACCTCAGATACGCAGTATTTT. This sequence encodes CASSFRGKTSDTQYF.

The CDR3 sequence is CASSLDSGGAYEQYF. In DNA, the CDR3 is TGTGCCAGCAGCTTGGACTCAGGGGGCGCCTACGAGCAGTACTTC. The chain has TRBV7-2 and TRBJ2-7; 8 bases fit TRBD1. Germline CDR1 is SGHTA and CDR2 is FQGNSA. V lost 3 bases to trimming and J lost 2 bases; unmatched junction nucleotides: 6. This CDR3 region has 15 residues.

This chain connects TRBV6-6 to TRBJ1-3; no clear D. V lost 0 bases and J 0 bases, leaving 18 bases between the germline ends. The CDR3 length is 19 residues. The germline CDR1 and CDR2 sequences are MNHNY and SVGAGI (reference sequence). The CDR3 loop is CASSYSYQPWEFSGNTIYF. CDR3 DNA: TGTGCCAGCAGTTACTCGTATCAGCCCTGGGAGTTCTCTGGAAACACCATATATTTT.

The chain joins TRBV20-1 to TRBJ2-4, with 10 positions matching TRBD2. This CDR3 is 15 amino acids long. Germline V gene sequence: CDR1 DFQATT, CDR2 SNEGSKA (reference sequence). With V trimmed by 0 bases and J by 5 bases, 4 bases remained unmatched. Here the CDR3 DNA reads TGCAGTGCTAGAGATGGGGGACTAGCGCAAAACATTCAGTACTTC. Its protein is CSARDGGLAQNIQYF.